The entry below gives a single T cell receptor beta chain sequence along with its context. The sample is drawn from a study of shared clonotypes between healthy human individuals. Study processing details: ImmunoSEQ only sent back junction sequences with no quality scores, so filtering was done differently. Libraries were prepared by immunoSEQ multiplex PCR; TCRdb keeps only in-frame clonotypes and omits some of them. The V and J calls and clone size were taken over from that table, and D and trimming were inferred from the DNA. The sample lists a few million clones; roughly 92% were seen once. Germline V gives CDR1 SGHVS, CDR2 FQNEAQ. V lost 1 base to trimming and J lost 0 bases, with 19 bases between them. The CDR3 has 18 residues.

Source material: naive CD4+ T cells from PBMCs. Subset denoted: CD45RA+ positively selected. The origin of this receptor is a man between 18 and 35 years old in good health. Some clones in this sample may be carry-over from other donors' samples. This chain uses TRBV7-8 with TRBJ2-7; D call uncertain. This CDR3 is CASSLDRWRTSSSYEQYF. The CDR3 nucleotides are TGTGCCAGCAGCTTAGATCGATGGAGAACCTCTAGCTCCTACGAGCAGTACTTC.